These T cell receptor beta chains were read from a single sample in a study of T cell responses to AZD1222 COVID-19 vaccine. Generated by immunoSEQ multiplex PCR, the TCRdb table keeps only in-frame clones and is missing some. The repertoire holds some 80,000 clones, with approximately 91% as singletons. The material sequenced was peripheral blood, taken on day 0 of AZD1222 vaccination. These receptors were taken from an adult in good health. The CDR3 runs from the conserved cysteine through the conserved F or W. The order of the fields is clone size, D gene, J gene, V gene, CDR3 DNA, CDR3 protein. D genes are given only for firm matches. For some rows the clone size is stated as once, few or many, or as a class when expanded; others skip it.

clone_size: NA
d_call: TRBD1
j_call: TRBJ2-7
v_call: TRBV28
cdr3_nt: TGTGCCAGCAGTTCCTCGGACAGGGGGCTGGTATACGCAGGGAGAGAGCAGTACTTT
cdr3_aa: CASSSSDRGLVYAGREQYF

clone_size: once
d_call: NA
j_call: TRBJ1-2
v_call: TRBV6-5
cdr3_nt: TGTGCCAGCACCTCGGGGAGCTATGGCTACACCTTC
cdr3_aa: CASTSGSYGYTF

clone_size: NA
d_call: TRBD1
j_call: TRBJ1-2
v_call: TRBV29-1
cdr3_nt: TGCAGCGTTGATTCCGGACAGGCAGGGGGCTACACCTTC
cdr3_aa: CSVDSGQAGGYTF

clone_size: NA
d_call: TRBD1
j_call: TRBJ2-7
v_call: TRBV30
cdr3_nt: TGTGCCTGGAACATCGACAGGGGGAGCTCCTACGAGCAGTACTTC
cdr3_aa: CAWNIDRGSSYEQYF

clone_size: NA
d_call: TRBD1
j_call: TRBJ1-5
v_call: TRBV28
cdr3_nt: TGTGCCAGCAGCCGGACAGGGATCTCGCCGCCCCAGCATTTT
cdr3_aa: CASSRTGISPPQHF

clone_size: NA
d_call: NA
j_call: TRBJ2-3
v_call: TRBV6-6
cdr3_nt: TGTGCCAGCGTCCTTGGGGTAACAGATACGCAGTATTTT
cdr3_aa: CASVLGVTDTQYF

clone_size: NA
d_call: NA
j_call: TRBJ1-1
v_call: TRBV30
cdr3_nt: TGTGCCTGGGCTCAGGGACGAGGGACTGAAGCTTTCTTT
cdr3_aa: CAWAQGRGTEAFF

clone_size: NA
d_call: TRBD1
j_call: TRBJ2-1
v_call: TRBV19
cdr3_nt: TGTGCCAGTAGTTCACCGCGAGGGACAGGGGGCGCAGACCCGAGGGGATACAATGAGCAGTTCTTC
cdr3_aa: CASSSPRGTGGADPRGYNEQFF

clone_size: NA
d_call: NA
j_call: TRBJ2-5
v_call: TRBV2
cdr3_nt: TGTGCCAGCAGTGTACGGACCCAAGAGACCCAGTACTTC
cdr3_aa: CASSVRTQETQYF

clone_size: NA
d_call: TRBD1
j_call: TRBJ1-1
v_call: TRBV12-3/TRBV12-4
cdr3_nt: TGTGCCAGCAGTCCCCAGGGGGCGTCGGCTTTCTTT
cdr3_aa: CASSPQGASAFF

clone_size: NA
d_call: NA
j_call: TRBJ2-7
v_call: TRBV5-4
cdr3_nt: TGTGCCAGCAGTCGGGACTACGAGCAGTACTTC
cdr3_aa: CASSRDYEQYF

clone_size: NA
d_call: NA
j_call: TRBJ1-1
v_call: TRBV6-5
cdr3_nt: TGTGCCAGCGGACGGAGGAACACTGAAGCTTTCTTT
cdr3_aa: CASGRRNTEAFF

clone_size: NA
d_call: NA
j_call: TRBJ2-7
v_call: TRBV11-3
cdr3_nt: TGTGCCAGCAGCTTAGGAGGGGAGTTTACGGAGCAGTACTTC
cdr3_aa: CASSLGGEFTEQYF

clone_size: NA
d_call: TRBD1
j_call: TRBJ1-5
v_call: TRBV3-1/TRBV3-2
cdr3_nt: TGTGCCAGCAGCCGGACAGGCTGGAGCAATCAGCCCCAGCATTTT
cdr3_aa: CASSRTGWSNQPQHF

clone_size: NA
d_call: NA
j_call: TRBJ1-1
v_call: TRBV6-5
cdr3_nt: TGTGCCAGCAGTTACGGGGGAGGGATGAACACTGAAGCTTTCTTT
cdr3_aa: CASSYGGGMNTEAFF

clone_size: NA
d_call: NA
j_call: TRBJ1-3
v_call: TRBV5-4
cdr3_nt: TGTGCCAGCAGCCCAGGCAGGGGTAACACAGGAAACACCATATATTTT
cdr3_aa: CASSPGRGNTGNTIYF

clone_size: NA
d_call: TRBD2
j_call: TRBJ2-3
v_call: TRBV6-6
cdr3_nt: TGTGCCAGCAGTTACGCAGCGGGGGCGGGAGATACGCAGTATTTT
cdr3_aa: CASSYAAGAGDTQYF

clone_size: NA
d_call: NA
j_call: TRBJ2-7
v_call: TRBV5-4
cdr3_nt: TGTGCCAGCAGTTCCAGTGCGGGGGCCGCGCTCGAGCAGTACTTC
cdr3_aa: CASSSSAGAALEQYF

clone_size: NA
d_call: NA
j_call: TRBJ1-2
v_call: TRBV28
cdr3_nt: TGTGCCAGCAGTTTATTGGAGGGGAACTATGGCTACACCTTC
cdr3_aa: CASSLLEGNYGYTF

clone_size: few
d_call: NA
j_call: TRBJ2-3
v_call: TRBV2
cdr3_nt: TGTGCCAGCAGTGCCCGAGGGGGGCGGACAGATACGCAGTATTTT
cdr3_aa: CASSARGGRTDTQYF

clone_size: NA
d_call: NA
j_call: TRBJ2-2
v_call: TRBV25-1
cdr3_nt: TGTGCCAGCACTATCGGCGGGGAGCTGTTTTTT
cdr3_aa: CASTIGGELFF

clone_size: NA
d_call: NA
j_call: TRBJ2-3
v_call: TRBV5-1
cdr3_nt: TGCGCCAGCAGCTTGGTGGGGGTCACAGATACGCAGTATTTT
cdr3_aa: CASSLVGVTDTQYF

clone_size: NA
d_call: TRBD1
j_call: TRBJ2-7
v_call: TRBV6-6
cdr3_nt: TGTGCCAGCAGTTACTCTGGGCAGGGGGCCTACGAGCAGTACTTC
cdr3_aa: CASSYSGQGAYEQYF

clone_size: NA
d_call: NA
j_call: TRBJ1-5
v_call: TRBV18
cdr3_nt: TGTGCCAGCGCGCTCCAGAGGGGTGAGGGTCAGCCCCAGCATTTT
cdr3_aa: CASALQRGEGQPQHF

clone_size: NA
d_call: NA
j_call: TRBJ2-4
v_call: TRBV19
cdr3_nt: TGTGCCAGTAGTATAGTGGAGGGGGGATTAGCCAAAAACATTCAGTACTTC
cdr3_aa: CASSIVEGGLAKNIQYF

clone_size: NA
d_call: NA
j_call: TRBJ1-6
v_call: TRBV5-1
cdr3_nt: TGCGCCAGCAGGGTAGGAGGGGATTCACCCCTCCACTTT
cdr3_aa: CASRVGGDSPLHF

clone_size: NA
d_call: TRBD2
j_call: TRBJ2-1
v_call: TRBV5-1
cdr3_nt: TGCGCCAGCAGTTCTTTAGCGGGGGGGCCTATCAATGAGCAGTTCTTC
cdr3_aa: CASSSLAGGPINEQFF

clone_size: NA
d_call: TRBD1
j_call: TRBJ1-4
v_call: TRBV5-1
cdr3_nt: TGCGCCAGCAGCTTTGACAGGGGGGATGAAAAACTGTTTTTT
cdr3_aa: CASSFDRGDEKLFF

clone_size: NA
d_call: TRBD1
j_call: TRBJ1-2
v_call: TRBV27
cdr3_nt: TGTGCCAGCAGTTACAAAGACAGGGCTGCTGGCTACACCTTC
cdr3_aa: CASSYKDRAAGYTF

clone_size: NA
d_call: TRBD2
j_call: TRBJ2-3
v_call: TRBV7-3
cdr3_nt: TGTGCCAGCAGCAATAGCGGGGGGCCTTACACAGATACGCAGTATTTT
cdr3_aa: CASSNSGGPYTDTQYF

clone_size: once
d_call: NA
j_call: TRBJ2-3
v_call: TRBV28
cdr3_nt: TGTGCCAGCATGAGGGGGACAGATACGCAGTATTTT
cdr3_aa: CASMRGTDTQYF

clone_size: NA
d_call: TRBD1
j_call: TRBJ2-1
v_call: TRBV18
cdr3_nt: TGTGCCAGCTCAGCAGGGACAGTGTACGAGCAGTTCTTC
cdr3_aa: CASSAGTVYEQFF

clone_size: NA
d_call: NA
j_call: TRBJ1-1
v_call: TRBV19
cdr3_nt: TGTGCCAGTAGTTATCCACCGGGGCCGTCTTTCTTT
cdr3_aa: CASSYPPGPSFF

clone_size: NA
d_call: NA
j_call: TRBJ1-5
v_call: TRBV5-1
cdr3_nt: TGCGCCAGCAGCTTGCTCGGCGGGTTGGGCCAGCCCCAGCATTTT
cdr3_aa: CASSLLGGLGQPQHF

clone_size: NA
d_call: NA
j_call: TRBJ2-7
v_call: TRBV2
cdr3_nt: TGTGCCAGCAGTGAAGTGGTGGGGTGGGTTAGCGACGGTTGGGAGCAGTACTTC
cdr3_aa: CASSEVVGWVSDGWEQYF

clone_size: NA
d_call: NA
j_call: TRBJ1-2
v_call: TRBV6-5
cdr3_nt: TGTGCCAGCAGTTACTCTCAGGGAATTAGTGGCTACACCTTC
cdr3_aa: CASSYSQGISGYTF

clone_size: NA
d_call: NA
j_call: TRBJ1-2
v_call: TRBV14
cdr3_nt: TGTGCCAGCAGCCAAGTGGGGGGTCCTGGCTACACCTTC
cdr3_aa: CASSQVGGPGYTF